A single sample gave rise to the 18 T cell receptor beta chains below, sequenced in a study of HIV-infected children after antiretroviral therapy interruption. The TCR library was built from RNA with a 3' RACE protocol and unique molecular identifiers. TCRdb re-analysed the 3' RACE reads in MiXCR, keeping a single row per CDR3 protein. The sample has roughly 16,000 distinct CDR3 sequences, 3% to 4% seen once. Described treatment: PENTA 11 planned treatment interruption arm or continuous ART arm. The input for sequencing was CD45RO+ CD8+ T cells from PBMCs, pooled from several time points, taken from a donor given antiretroviral therapy, either interrupted or continuous. Subset in this sample: memory CD8+ CD45RO+ CD45RA- T cells. Receptors were obtained from a pool of human donors with HIV.

There are many counts of this clonotype. The gene calls are TRBV5-1 and TRBJ2-3; D ambiguous. This CDR3 contains 13 residues. Germline assignment: CDR1 SGHRS and CDR2 YFSETQ. V gave up 1 base and J gave up 3 bases, with 6 bases separating them. CDR3 nucleotides: TGCGCCAGCAGCTTGAGTCGGACAGATACGCAGTATTTT. As protein: CASSLSRTDTQYF. The entire variable domain, with the rest obtained from reference TRBV5-1 and TRBJ2-3, is as follows: KAGVTQTPRYLIKTRGQQVTLSCSPISGHRSVSWYQQTPGQGLQFLFEYFSETQRNKGNFPGRFSGRQFSNSRSEMNVSTLELGDSALYLCASSLSRTDTQYFGPGTRLTVL.

This clonotype showed up many times. This chain connects TRBV6-5 to TRBJ1-2; D perhaps matches TRBD1 (5 bases). Looked up from germline, CDR1 is MNHEY and CDR2 is SVGAGI. V was clipped by 2 bases and J by 8 bases, with 15 bases between them. There are 14 residues in the CDR3. CDR3 nucleotides: TGTGCCAGCAGTTACAGTTTCGGGGGTTGGGGCTACACCTTC. It is translated as CASSYSFGGWGYTF.

Ten or more counts support this clonotype. The CDR3 reads CASSSTAPYGYTF. The CDR3 coding sequence is TGCGCCAGCAGCTCGACAGCCCCCTATGGCTACACCTTC. The chain uses TRBV5-1 and TRBJ1-2, with a tentative D call TRBD1 (5 bases). In germline, CDR1 is SGHRS, CDR2 YFSETQ. The CDR3 is 13 amino acids. Trimming took 3 bases from V and 4 from J, leaving 10 bases between them.

Ten or more counts support this clonotype. The chain carries TRBV4-1 and TRBJ2-7; TRBD1 aligns across 8 bases. In germline, CDR1 is MGHRA, CDR2 YSYEKL. V was clipped by 6 bases and J by 1 base; unmatched bases: 8. The CDR3 totals 15 residues. The CDR3 DNA is TGCGCCAGCAGTCTTTCGACAGGGGAGTCCTACGAGCAGTACTTC. It specifies CASSLSTGESYEQYF.

This clonotype was counted many times. The chain recombines TRBV5-8 with TRBJ2-6; maybe TRBD2 (5 bases). The CDR3 has 15 residues. V lost 3 bases and J lost 1, with 8 bases in between. Per the germline V gene, CDR1 is SGHTS and CDR2 is YDEGEE. DNA for the CDR3: TGTGCCAGCAGCTCGGACTCGTCTGGGGCCAACGTCCTGACTTTC. Amino acids: CASSSDSSGANVLTF.

This clonotype was recorded at least ten times. This sequence joins TRBV6-1 and TRBJ2-1; perhaps D is TRBD1 or TRBD2 (5 bases each). This CDR3 contains 16 residues. V was pared by 10 bases and J by 5 bases, with 24 bases between. Looked up from germline, CDR1 is MNHNS and CDR2 is SASEGT. CDR3 protein: CAITTRDAMFHNEQFF. The CDR3 bases are TGTGCCATCACCACCAGGGACGCGATGTTCCACAATGAGCAGTTCTTC.

This clonotype was detected ten times or more. The chain joins TRBV20-1 to TRBJ2-7; tentatively, D is TRBD1 or TRBD2 (5 bases each). Trimming stripped 2 bases from V and 4 bases from J, with 9 bases between. Germline V gives CDR1 DFQATT, CDR2 SNEGSKA (reference sequence). The CDR3 contains 12 residues. The CDR3 region is CSARYEGYEQYF. DNA for the CDR3: TGCAGTGCTAGATATGAGGGGTACGAGCAGTACTTC.

This clonotype was seen a few times. V gene TRBV5-1 combines with J gene TRBJ1-1; no reliable D call. Per the germline V gene, CDR1 is SGHRS and CDR2 is YFSETQ. This CDR3 has 13 amino acids. Deletions cut 4 bases from V and 11 bases from J, with 18 bases between. CDR3 nucleotide sequence: TGCGCCAGCAGCAAACACGCCCGGGCAAGCGCTTTCTTT. It encodes CASSKHARASAFF.

Ten or more counts support this clonotype. The V and J genes are TRBV5-1 and TRBJ2-1, with 10 bases identical to TRBD1. The CDR3 contains 15 residues. Losses at the gene ends were 4 bases for V and 3 bases for J; bases not matched to a gene: 4. CDR1 is SGHRS and CDR2 is YFSETQ in the germline V gene. The CDR3, as DNA: TGCGCCAGCAGCCCCGGGACAGGGGTCTACAATGAGCAGTTCTTC. Its protein product is CASSPGTGVYNEQFF.

Sample share makes this clonotype medium-sized. This chain links TRBV5-6 with TRBJ2-3; D tentatively fits TRBD1 or TRBD2 (7 bases each). The CDR3 spans 15 residues. The germline V gene has CDR1 SGHDT and CDR2 YYEEEE. V was pared by 4 bases and J by 2 bases, with 14 bases between. This CDR3 is CASSLQGGITDTQYF. In DNA form, the CDR3 reads TGTGCCAGCAGCCTCCAGGGGGGGATCACAGATACGCAGTATTTT.

This clonotype was detected many times. This chain's CDR3 is CASSDRAGSSHEQYF. The CDR3 nucleotides are TGTGCCAGCAGTGACCGGGCAGGTAGTTCCCACGAGCAGTACTTC. This sequence joins TRBV6-1 and TRBJ2-7; the D is unclear. CDR3 length equals 15 residues. Trimming pared 3 bases from V and 5 bases from J, leaving 17 bases between. Germline V CDR1 and CDR2: MNHNS, SASEGT.

This clonotype appeared many times. CDR3: CASSLWSGASNEQFF. The DNA of the CDR3 is TGTGCCAGCAGCTTATGGAGCGGGGCCTCAAATGAGCAGTTCTTC. The chain uses TRBV7-2 and TRBJ2-1, with 7 bases identical to TRBD2. V lost 2 bases and J lost 7; bases outside the gene matches: 8. The V gene's germline CDR1 is SGHTA and CDR2 FQGNSA. CDR3 length equals 15 residues.

This clonotype was recorded a few times. The V and J genes are TRBV27 and TRBJ1-6, with TRBD1 as a possible D gene (5 bases). V was cut by 5 bases and J by 0 bases, with 11 bases left in between. The CDR3 runs 16 residues. CDR1 is MNHEY, CDR2 SMNVEV, per germline (reference sequence). CDR3 nucleotide sequence: TGTGCCAGCAGTCCCATCGACAGCTCCTATAATTCACCCCTCCACTTT. Residues: CASSPIDSSYNSPLHF.

The sample holds many counts of this clonotype. This chain joins TRBV5-1 and TRBJ2-3; perhaps D is TRBD1 or TRBD2 (5 bases each). The germline CDR1 and CDR2 sequences are SGHRS and YFSETQ. Deletions cut 8 bases from V and 4 bases from J, with 20 bases between. This CDR3 region has 15 residues. The CDR3 loop reads CASRDGAGESDTQYF. The CDR3 nucleotides read TGCGCCAGTCGTGACGGGGCCGGAGAGTCAGATACGCAGTATTTT.

Ten or more counts support this clonotype. The genes are TRBV28 and TRBJ2-3; TRBD1 might be the D (5 bases). Germline CDR1 MDHEN, CDR2 SYDVKM. The CDR3 contains 15 residues. Trimming stripped 10 bases from V and 0 bases from J, with 17 bases between. The CDR3 loop is CATSTVRFSTDTQYF. The CDR3 DNA reads TGTGCCACCTCGACAGTAAGGTTTAGCACAGATACGCAGTATTTT.

This clonotype came up many times. The V and J genes are TRBV5-4 and TRBJ1-1; tentatively, D is TRBD1 (5 bases). This CDR3 is 13 amino acids long. Trimming took off 3 bases at V and 7 bases at J, with 13 bases between the two ends. Germline assignment: CDR1 SGHNT and CDR2 YYREEE (reference sequence). CDR3 protein: CASSYQGDSEAFF. As DNA, the CDR3 is TGTGCCAGCAGCTACCAGGGTGATAGTGAAGCTTTCTTT.

At least ten counts were recorded for this clonotype. J is TRBJ1-1 and V is TRBV5-8, with D hard to call. The CDR3 consists of 15 residues. Germline values: CDR1 SGHTS, CDR2 YDEGEE. Trimming shortened V by 2 bases and J by 5 bases, and 16 bases separated the two germline ends. In DNA, the CDR3 is TGTGCCAGCAGCTTAGAGACGGATGGATGGACTGAAGCTTTCTTT. Its protein is CASSLETDGWTEAFF.

This clonotype was seen at least ten times. The V and J genes are TRBV12-3 or TRBV12-4 and TRBJ2-7; D perhaps matches TRBD2 (6 bases). Trimming took off 5 bases at V and 5 bases at J, with 16 bases between the two ends. The CDR3 runs 14 residues. DNA of the CDR3: TGTGCCAGCAGTACACGGGACTCCCGGGACGAGCAGTACTTC. Translating gives CASSTRDSRDEQYF.